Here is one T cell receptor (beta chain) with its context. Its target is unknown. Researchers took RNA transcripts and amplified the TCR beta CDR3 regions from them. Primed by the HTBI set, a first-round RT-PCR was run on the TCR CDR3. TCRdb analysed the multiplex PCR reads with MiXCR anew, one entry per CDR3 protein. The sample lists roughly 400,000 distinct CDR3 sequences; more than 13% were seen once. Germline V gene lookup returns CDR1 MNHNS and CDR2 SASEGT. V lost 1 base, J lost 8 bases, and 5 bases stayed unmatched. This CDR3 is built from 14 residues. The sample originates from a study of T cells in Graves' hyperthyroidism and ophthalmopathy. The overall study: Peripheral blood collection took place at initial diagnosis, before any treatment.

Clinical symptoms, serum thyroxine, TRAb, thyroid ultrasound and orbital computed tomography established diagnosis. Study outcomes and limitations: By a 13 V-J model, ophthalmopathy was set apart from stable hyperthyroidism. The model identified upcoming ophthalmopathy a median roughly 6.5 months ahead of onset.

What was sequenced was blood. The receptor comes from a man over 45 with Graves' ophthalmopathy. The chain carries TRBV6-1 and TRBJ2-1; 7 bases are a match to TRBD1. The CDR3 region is CASSEEKGAYEQFF. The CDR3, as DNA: TGTGCCAGCAGTGAAGAGAAGGGGGCCTATGAGCAGTTCTTC.